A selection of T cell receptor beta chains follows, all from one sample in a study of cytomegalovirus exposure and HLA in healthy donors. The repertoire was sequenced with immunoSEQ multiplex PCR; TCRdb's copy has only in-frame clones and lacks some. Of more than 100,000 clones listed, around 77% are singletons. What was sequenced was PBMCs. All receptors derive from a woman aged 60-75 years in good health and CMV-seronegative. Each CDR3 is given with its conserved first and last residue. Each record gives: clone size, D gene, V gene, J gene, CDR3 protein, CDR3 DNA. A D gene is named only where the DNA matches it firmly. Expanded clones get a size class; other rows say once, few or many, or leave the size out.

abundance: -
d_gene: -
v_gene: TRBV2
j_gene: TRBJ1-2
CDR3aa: CASRAVYGYTF
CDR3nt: TGTGCCAGCCGTGCCGTCTATGGCTACACCTTC

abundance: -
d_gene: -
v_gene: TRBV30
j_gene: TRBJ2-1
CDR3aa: CAWSLRGRSRGGYNEQFF
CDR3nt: TGTGCCTGGAGTTTGAGGGGACGGTCCCGGGGAGGATACAATGAGCAGTTCTTC

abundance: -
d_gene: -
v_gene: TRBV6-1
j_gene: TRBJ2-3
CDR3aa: CASSETDGTDTQYF
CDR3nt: TGTGCCAGCAGTGAAACAGACGGCACAGATACGCAGTATTTT

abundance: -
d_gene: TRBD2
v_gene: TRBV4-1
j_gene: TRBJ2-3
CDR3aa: CASSQTGGREDTQYF
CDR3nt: TGCGCCAGCAGCCAAACTGGCGGGAGGGAAGATACGCAGTATTTT

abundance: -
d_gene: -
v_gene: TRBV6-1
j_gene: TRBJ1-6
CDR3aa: CASSEGGQRSNSPLHF
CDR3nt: TGTGCCAGCAGTGAAGGCGGACAGAGGAGTAATTCACCCCTCCACTTT

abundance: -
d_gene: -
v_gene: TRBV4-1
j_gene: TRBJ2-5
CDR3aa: CASSQASGSQETQYF
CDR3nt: TGCGCCAGCAGCCAAGCATCAGGGTCCCAAGAGACCCAGTACTTC

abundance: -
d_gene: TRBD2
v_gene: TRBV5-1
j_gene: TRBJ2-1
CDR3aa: CASSLYSGSPRSSYNEQFF
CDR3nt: TGCGCCAGCAGCTTGTATAGCGGGAGTCCCCGGAGCTCCTACAATGAGCAGTTCTTC

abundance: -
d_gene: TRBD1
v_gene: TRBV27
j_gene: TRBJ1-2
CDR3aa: CASGQGIGYTF
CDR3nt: TGTGCCAGCGGACAGGGGATAGGCTACACCTTC

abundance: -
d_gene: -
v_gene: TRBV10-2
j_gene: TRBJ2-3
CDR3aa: CASSPSGRTDTQYF
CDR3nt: TGCGCCAGCAGTCCCAGCGGCCGCACAGATACGCAGTATTTT

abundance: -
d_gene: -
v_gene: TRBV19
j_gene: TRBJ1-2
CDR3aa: CASSSRAECTF
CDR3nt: TGTGCCAGTAGTAGCAGGGCCGAGTGCACCTTC

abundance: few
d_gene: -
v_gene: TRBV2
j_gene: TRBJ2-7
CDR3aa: CASSEEATPLEQYF
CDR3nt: TGTGCCAGCAGTGAAGAAGCGACCCCCCTCGAGCAGTACTTC

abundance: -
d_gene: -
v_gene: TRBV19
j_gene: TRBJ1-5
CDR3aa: CASSITYSNQPQHF
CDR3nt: TGTGCCAGTAGTATAACCTATAGCAATCAGCCCCAGCATTTT

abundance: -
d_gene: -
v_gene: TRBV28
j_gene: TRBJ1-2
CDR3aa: CASSPGNYGYTF
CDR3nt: TGTGCCAGCAGTCCAGGGAACTATGGCTACACCTTC

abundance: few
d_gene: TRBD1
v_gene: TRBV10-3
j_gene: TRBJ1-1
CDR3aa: CAIREGATEAFF
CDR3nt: TGTGCCATCAGGGAGGGGGCCACTGAAGCTTTCTTT

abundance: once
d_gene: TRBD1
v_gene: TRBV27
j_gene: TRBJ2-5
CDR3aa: CASSLNRGLFRETQYF
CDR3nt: TGTGCCAGCAGCCTAAACAGGGGGCTGTTTAGAGAGACCCAGTACTTC

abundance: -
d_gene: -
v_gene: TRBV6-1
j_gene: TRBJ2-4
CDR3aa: CASSEGAGTIQYF
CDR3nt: TGTGCCAGCAGTGAAGGAGCGGGTACCATTCAGTACTTC

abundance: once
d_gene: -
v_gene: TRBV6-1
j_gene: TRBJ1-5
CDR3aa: CASSFDRQPNQPQHF
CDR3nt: TGTGCCAGCAGCTTCGACAGGCAACCAAATCAGCCCCAGCATTTT

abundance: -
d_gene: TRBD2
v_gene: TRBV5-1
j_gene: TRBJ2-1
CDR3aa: CASSSGGVVQGIRNEQFF
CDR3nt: TGCGCCAGCAGCTCGGGGGGGGTCGTGCAGGGGATTCGGAATGAGCAGTTCTTC

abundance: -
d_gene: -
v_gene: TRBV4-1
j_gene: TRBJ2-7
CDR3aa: CASSQEEVYYEQYF
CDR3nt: TGCGCCAGCAGCCAAGAAGAGGTCTACTACGAGCAGTACTTC

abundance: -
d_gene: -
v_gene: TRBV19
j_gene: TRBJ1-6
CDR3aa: CASSNQGGNSPLHF
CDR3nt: TGTGCCAGTAGTAATCAGGGTGGAAATTCACCCCTCCACTTT

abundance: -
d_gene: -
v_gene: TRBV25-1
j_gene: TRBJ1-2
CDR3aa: CASSEFGYTGDGYTF
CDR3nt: TGTGCCAGCAGTGAATTTGGGTATACGGGTGATGGCTACACCTTC

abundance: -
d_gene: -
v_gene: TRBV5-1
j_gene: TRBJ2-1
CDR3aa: CASSVSEPYNEQFF
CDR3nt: TGCGCCAGCAGCGTTAGCGAGCCCTACAATGAGCAGTTCTTC

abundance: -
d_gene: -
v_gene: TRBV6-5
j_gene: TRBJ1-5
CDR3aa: CASRGSGYDNQPQHF
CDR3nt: TGTGCCAGCAGGGGCTCAGGGTACGACAATCAGCCCCAGCATTTT

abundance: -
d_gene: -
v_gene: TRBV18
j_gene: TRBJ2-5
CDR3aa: CASSPRATGQETQYF
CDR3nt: TGTGCCAGCTCACCTCGGGCCACGGGGCAAGAGACCCAGTACTTC

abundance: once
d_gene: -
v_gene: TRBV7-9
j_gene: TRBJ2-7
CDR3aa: CASSVNYEQYF
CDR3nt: TGTGCCAGCAGCGTCAACTACGAGCAGTACTTC

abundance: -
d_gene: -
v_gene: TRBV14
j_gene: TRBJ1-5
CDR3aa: CASSLQHNQPQHF
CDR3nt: TGTGCCAGCAGCTTGCAACACAATCAGCCCCAGCATTTT

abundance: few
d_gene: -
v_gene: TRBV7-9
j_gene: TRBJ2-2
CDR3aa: CASSPSRDTGELFF
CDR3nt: TGTGCCAGCAGCCCCTCCAGGGATACCGGGGAGCTGTTTTTT

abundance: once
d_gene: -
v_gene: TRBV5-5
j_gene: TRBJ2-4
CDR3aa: CASSSSWAAKNIQYF
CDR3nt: TGTGCCAGCAGCTCGTCGTGGGCGGCCAAAAACATTCAGTACTTC

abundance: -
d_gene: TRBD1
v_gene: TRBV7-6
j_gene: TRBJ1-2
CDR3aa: CASSLEVQGMDGYTF
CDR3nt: TGTGCCAGCAGCTTAGAAGTACAGGGGATGGATGGCTACACCTTC

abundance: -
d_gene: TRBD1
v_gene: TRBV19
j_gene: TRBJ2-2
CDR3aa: CASSMTDRGKPGELFF
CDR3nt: TGTGCCAGTAGTATGACCGACAGGGGGAAACCCGGGGAGCTGTTTTTT

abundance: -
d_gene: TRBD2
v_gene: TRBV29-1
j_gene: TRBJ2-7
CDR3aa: CSVVGPVAGVSEQYF
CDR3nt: TGCAGCGTTGTCGGTCCCGTAGCGGGAGTATCCGAGCAGTACTTC

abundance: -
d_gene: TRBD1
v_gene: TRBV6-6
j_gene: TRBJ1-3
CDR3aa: CASSYAGQGLNTIYF
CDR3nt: TGTGCCAGCAGTTACGCGGGACAGGGCCTAAACACCATATATTTT

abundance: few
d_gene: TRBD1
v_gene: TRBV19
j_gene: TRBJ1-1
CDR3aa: CASSRGTGATEAFF
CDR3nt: TGTGCCAGTAGTAGGGGGACAGGGGCCACTGAAGCTTTCTTT

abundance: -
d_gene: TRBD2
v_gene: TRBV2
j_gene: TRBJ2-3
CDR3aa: CASSDGSGGALDTQYF
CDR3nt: TGTGCCAGCAGTGACGGTAGCGGGGGGGCTCTGGATACGCAGTATTTT

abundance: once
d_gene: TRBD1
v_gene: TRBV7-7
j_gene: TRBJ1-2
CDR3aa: CASSFLTGEGYTF
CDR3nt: TGTGCCAGCAGCTTTTTGACAGGGGAAGGCTACACCTTC

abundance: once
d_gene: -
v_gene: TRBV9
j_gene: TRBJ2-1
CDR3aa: CASSLARGNEQFF
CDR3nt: TGTGCCAGCAGCCTCGCCAGGGGCAATGAGCAGTTCTTC

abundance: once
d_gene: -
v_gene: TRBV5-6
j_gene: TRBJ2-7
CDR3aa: CASSLGSEEQYF
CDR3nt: TGTGCCAGCAGCCTCGGGTCGGAGGAGCAGTACTTC

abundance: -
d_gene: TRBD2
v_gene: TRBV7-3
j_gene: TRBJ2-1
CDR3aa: CASSLRSGGASYNEQFF
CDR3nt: TGTGCCAGCAGCTTAAGGAGCGGGGGGGCCTCCTACAATGAGCAGTTCTTC

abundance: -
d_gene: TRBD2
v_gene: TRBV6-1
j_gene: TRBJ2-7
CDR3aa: CASSPSGGPWEEQYF
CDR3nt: TGTGCCAGCTCCCCCTCGGGGGGGCCCTGGGAAGAGCAGTACTTC

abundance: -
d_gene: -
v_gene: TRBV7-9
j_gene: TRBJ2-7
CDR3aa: CASSPLASSYEQYF
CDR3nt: TGTGCCAGCAGCCCCCTAGCGAGCTCCTACGAGCAGTACTTC

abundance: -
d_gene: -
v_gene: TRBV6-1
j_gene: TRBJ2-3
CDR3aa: CASSERGISGTDTQYF
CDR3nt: TGTGCCAGCAGTGAAAGGGGTATCTCCGGCACAGATACGCAGTATTTT

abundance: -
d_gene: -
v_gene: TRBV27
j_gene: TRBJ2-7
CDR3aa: CASSLWAGGSYEQYF
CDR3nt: TGTGCCAGCAGTTTATGGGCAGGAGGTTCCTACGAGCAGTACTTC

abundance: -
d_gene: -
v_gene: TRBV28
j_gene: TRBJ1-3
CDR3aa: CASSFLAGASGNTIYF
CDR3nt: TGTGCCAGCAGTTTTTTAGCAGGGGCCTCTGGAAACACCATATATTTT

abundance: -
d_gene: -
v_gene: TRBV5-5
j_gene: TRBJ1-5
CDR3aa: CASSLWGVGNQPQHF
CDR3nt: TGTGCCAGCAGCTTGTGGGGGGTCGGCAATCAGCCCCAGCATTTT

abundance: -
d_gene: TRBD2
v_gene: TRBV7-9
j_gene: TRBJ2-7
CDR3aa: CASSSAGGRSSYEQYF
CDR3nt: TGTGCCAGCAGCTCGGCGGGAGGTAGGAGCTCCTACGAGCAGTACTTC

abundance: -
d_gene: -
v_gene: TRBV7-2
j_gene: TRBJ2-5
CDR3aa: CASSPRRTAQETQYF
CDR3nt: TGTGCCAGCAGCCCCCGGAGGACAGCACAAGAGACCCAGTACTTC

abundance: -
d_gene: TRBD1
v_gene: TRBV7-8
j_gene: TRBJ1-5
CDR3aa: CASSQTRTRQGASKGSNQPQHF
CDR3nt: TGTGCCAGCAGCCAAACAAGAACCAGACAGGGGGCGAGTAAGGGAAGCAATCAGCCCCAGCATTTT

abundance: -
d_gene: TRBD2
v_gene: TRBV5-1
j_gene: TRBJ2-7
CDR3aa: CASSLVGLADREQYF
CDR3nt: TGCGCCAGCAGCCTGGTCGGACTAGCAGACAGAGAGCAGTACTTC

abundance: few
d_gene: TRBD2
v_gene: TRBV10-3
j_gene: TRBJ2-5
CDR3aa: CAISGGAREETQYF
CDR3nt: TGTGCCATCAGCGGGGGGGCCCGGGAAGAGACCCAGTACTTC

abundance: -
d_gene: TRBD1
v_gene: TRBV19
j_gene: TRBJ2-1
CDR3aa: CASQGARSYNEQFF
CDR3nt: TGTGCCAGTCAGGGGGCCCGGTCTTACAATGAGCAGTTCTTC

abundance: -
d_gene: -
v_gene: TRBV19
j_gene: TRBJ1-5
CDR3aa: CASSIVGGSGNQPQHF
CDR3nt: TGTGCCAGTAGTATAGTTGGGGGGTCGGGCAATCAGCCCCAGCATTTT

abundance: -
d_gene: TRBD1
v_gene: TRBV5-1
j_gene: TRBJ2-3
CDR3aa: CASSTGQGAADTQYF
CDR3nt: TGCGCCAGCAGCACCGGACAGGGCGCAGCAGATACGCAGTATTTT

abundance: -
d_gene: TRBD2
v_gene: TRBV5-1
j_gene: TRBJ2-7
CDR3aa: CASSLGGASGTNYEQYF
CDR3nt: TGCGCCAGCAGCTTGGGGGGGGCTAGCGGGACCAACTACGAGCAGTACTTC